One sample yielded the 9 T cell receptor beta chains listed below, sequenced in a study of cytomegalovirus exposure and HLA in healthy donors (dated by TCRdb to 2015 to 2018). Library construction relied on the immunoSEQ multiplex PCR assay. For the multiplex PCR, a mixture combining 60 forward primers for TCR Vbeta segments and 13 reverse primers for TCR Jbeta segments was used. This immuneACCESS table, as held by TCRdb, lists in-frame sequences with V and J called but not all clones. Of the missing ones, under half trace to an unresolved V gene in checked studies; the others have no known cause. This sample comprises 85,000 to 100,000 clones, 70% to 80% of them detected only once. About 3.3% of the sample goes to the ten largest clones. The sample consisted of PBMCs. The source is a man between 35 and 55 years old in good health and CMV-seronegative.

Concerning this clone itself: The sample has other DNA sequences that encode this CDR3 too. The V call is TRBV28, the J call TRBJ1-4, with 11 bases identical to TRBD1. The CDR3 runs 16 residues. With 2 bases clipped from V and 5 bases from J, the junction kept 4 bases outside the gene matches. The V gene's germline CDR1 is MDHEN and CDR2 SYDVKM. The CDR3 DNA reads TGTGCCAGCAGTTTAAGGAGGACAGGGGGCAATGAAAAACTGTTTTTT. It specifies CASSLRRTGGNEKLFF. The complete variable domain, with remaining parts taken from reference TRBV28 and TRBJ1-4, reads DVKVTQSSRYLVKRTGEKVFLECVQDMDHENMFWYRQDPGLGLRLIYFSYDVKMKEKGDIPEGYSVSREKKERFSLILESASTNQTSMYLCASSLRRTGGNEKLFFGSGTQLSVL.

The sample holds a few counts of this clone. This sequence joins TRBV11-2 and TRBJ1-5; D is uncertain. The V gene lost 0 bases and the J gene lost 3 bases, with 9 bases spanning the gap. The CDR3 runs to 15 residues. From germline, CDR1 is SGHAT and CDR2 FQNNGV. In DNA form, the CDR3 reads TGTGCCAGCAGCTTAGAGGGCCAGGCCAATCAGCCCCAGCATTTT. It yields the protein CASSLEGQANQPQHF.

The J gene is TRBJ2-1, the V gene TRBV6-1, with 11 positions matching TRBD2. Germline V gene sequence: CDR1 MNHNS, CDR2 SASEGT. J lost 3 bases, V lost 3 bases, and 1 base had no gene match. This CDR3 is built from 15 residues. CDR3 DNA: TGTGCCAGCAGTGAGACTAGCGGGGACTACAATGAGCAGTTCTTC. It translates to CASSETSGDYNEQFF.

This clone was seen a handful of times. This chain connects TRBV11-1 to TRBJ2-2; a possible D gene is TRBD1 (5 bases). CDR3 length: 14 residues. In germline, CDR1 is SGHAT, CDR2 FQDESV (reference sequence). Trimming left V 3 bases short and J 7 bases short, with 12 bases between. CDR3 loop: CASSLGRAIGELFF. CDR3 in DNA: TGTGCCAGCAGCTTGGGCAGGGCTATCGGGGAGCTGTTTTTT.

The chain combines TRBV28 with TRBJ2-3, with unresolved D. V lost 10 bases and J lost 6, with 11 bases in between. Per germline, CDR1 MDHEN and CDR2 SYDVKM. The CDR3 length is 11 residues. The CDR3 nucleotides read TGTGCCAACCTATCCCGGGATACGCAGTATTTT. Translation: CANLSRDTQYF.

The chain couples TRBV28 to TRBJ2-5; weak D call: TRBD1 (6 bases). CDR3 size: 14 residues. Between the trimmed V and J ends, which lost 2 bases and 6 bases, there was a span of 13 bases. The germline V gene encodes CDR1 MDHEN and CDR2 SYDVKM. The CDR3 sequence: CASSLHTGIQTQYF. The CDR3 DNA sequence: TGTGCCAGCAGTTTACATACAGGGATTCAGACCCAGTACTTC.

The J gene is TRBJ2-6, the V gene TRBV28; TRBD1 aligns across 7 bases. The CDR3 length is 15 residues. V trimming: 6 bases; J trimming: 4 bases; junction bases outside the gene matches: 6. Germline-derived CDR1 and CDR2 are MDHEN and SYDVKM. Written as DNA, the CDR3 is TGTGCCAGCAGCCTACAGGGGTGGGGGGCCAACGTCCTGACTTTC. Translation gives CASSLQGWGANVLTF.

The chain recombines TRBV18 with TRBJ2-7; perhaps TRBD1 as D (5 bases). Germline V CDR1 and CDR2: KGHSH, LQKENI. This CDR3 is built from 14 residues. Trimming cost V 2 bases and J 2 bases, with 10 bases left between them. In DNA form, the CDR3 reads TGTGCCAGCTCACCAGAGGACACTACCTACGAGCAGTACTTC. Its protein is CASSPEDTTYEQYF.

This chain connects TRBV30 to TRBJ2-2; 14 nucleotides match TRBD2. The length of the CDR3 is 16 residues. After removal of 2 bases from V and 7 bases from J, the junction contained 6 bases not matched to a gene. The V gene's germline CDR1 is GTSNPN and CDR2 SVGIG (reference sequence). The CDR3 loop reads CAWSLTSGRAGGELFF. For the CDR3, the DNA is TGTGCCTGGAGTTTGACTAGCGGGAGGGCCGGCGGGGAGCTGTTTTTT. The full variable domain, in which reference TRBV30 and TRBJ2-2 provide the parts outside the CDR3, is SQTIHQWPATLVQPVGSPLSLECTVEGTSNPNLYWYRQAAGRGLQLLFYSVGIGQISSEVPQNLSASRPQDRQFILSSKKLLLSDSGFYLCAWSLTSGRAGGELFFGEGSRLTVL.